These 22 T cell receptor beta chains were sequenced from one sample in a study of identical twins. A single record per CDR3 protein comes from TCRdb applying MiXCR to the 5' RACE reads. The sample has approximately 230,000 distinct CDR3 sequences; around 6.5% are singletons. These data were also filed under a second study, of T cells expressing NK-cell markers.

Sequences were obtained from CD8+ T cells sorted from blood. The receptors stem from a woman aged 18-29 years in good health.

This clonotype was detected only a few times. V is TRBV20-1 and J is TRBJ2-5; a possible D gene is TRBD1 (5 bases). Germline CDR1 is DFQATT and CDR2 is SNEGSKA (reference sequence). This CDR3 comprises 18 residues. V was shortened by 0 bases and J by 0 bases, with 20 bases between the two germline ends. CDR3 residues: CSAREQNWTISYQETQYF. In DNA form, the CDR3 reads TGCAGTGCTAGAGAGCAGAATTGGACAATTTCGTACCAAGAGACCCAGTACTTC.

This clonotype was recorded many times. The genes are TRBV4-2 and TRBJ2-7, with 12 nucleotides matching TRBD2. The CDR3 is 17 amino acids. Germline V CDR1 and CDR2: LGHNA, YNFKEQ. The trim removed 0 bases at V and 4 bases at J, leaving 7 bases unmatched. CDR3 nucleotides: TGTGCCAGCAGCCAAGACCCTAGCGGGGGGGCCGGTTACGAGCAGTACTTC. This gives the protein CASSQDPSGGAGYEQYF.

This clonotype was counted ten times or more. An end of the junction differs from the germline gene, which may be a read error. The chain has TRBV27 and TRBJ2-7, with D perhaps TRBD2 (5 bases). The CDR3 totals 14 residues. Germline assignment: CDR1 MNHEY and CDR2 SMNVEV (reference sequence). The CDR3 bases are TGTGCCAGCAGTAGGAAGGCTAGCTCCGACGAGCAGTACTTC. As protein: CASSRKASSDEQYF.

This clonotype was counted many times. The chain couples TRBV29-1 to TRBJ2-1; TRBD2 matches at 8 bases. There are 13 residues in the CDR3. Germline lookup yields CDR1 SQVTM and CDR2 ANQGSEA. V dropped 8 bases and J dropped 10; count of bases not matched to a gene: 13. Here the CDR3 DNA reads TGCAGCCTCCGCGGGGGGCTCTTTTACGAGCAGTTCTTC. This gives the protein CSLRGGLFYEQFF.

This clonotype was seen a few times. The chain recombines TRBV5-1 with TRBJ1-2; D is uncertain. The CDR3 sequence is 13 residues long. V was cut by 1 base and J by 1 base, with 5 bases left in between. Germline V lookup: CDR1 SGHRS, CDR2 YFSETQ. CDR3 sequence: CASSLLDNYGYTF. Here the CDR3 DNA reads TGCGCCAGCAGCTTGCTCGATAACTATGGCTACACCTTC.

This clonotype was detected only a few times. The chain recombines TRBV7-2 with TRBJ2-7; maybe TRBD1 (6 bases). The V gene's germline CDR1 is SGHTA and CDR2 FQGNSA. V was trimmed by 5 bases and J by 6 bases, leaving 14 bases between them. CDR3 length equals 13 residues. The CDR3 reads CASSTKDSPEQYF. In DNA form, the CDR3 reads TGTGCCAGCAGCACGAAGGACAGTCCCGAGCAGTACTTC.

There are many counts of this clonotype. This chain joins TRBV4-3 and TRBJ1-1; D remains unclear. Trimming left V 1 base short and J 3 bases short, with 9 bases between. This CDR3 has 14 residues. Looked up from germline, CDR1 is LGHNA and CDR2 is YSLEER. CDR3 sequence reads: CASSQGYEDTEAFF. The CDR3 nucleotides are TGCGCCAGCAGCCAAGGCTATGAGGACACTGAAGCTTTCTTT.

The rearrangement uses TRBV6-1 and TRBJ2-7; D gene uncertain. Trimming took 10 bases from V and 4 from J, leaving 23 bases between them. CDR1 and CDR2 (germline): MNHNS, SASEGT. The CDR3 has 15 amino acids. The CDR3 DNA reads TGTGCCAAAAGCCCACAGCACCCAGGCTTATACGAGCAGTACTTC. Its translation: CAKSPQHPGLYEQYF.

The chain recombines TRBV9 with TRBJ2-1; 7 bases match TRBD2. The V gene end was trimmed by 3 bases and the J gene end by 6 bases; junction bases not matched to a gene: 24. From germline, CDR1 is SGDLS and CDR2 YYNGEE. The CDR3 extends over 20 amino acids. CDR3 protein: CASSGTRLAHPPTNPNEQFF. The CDR3, as DNA: TGTGCCAGCAGCGGAACCCGACTAGCTCACCCACCGACTAACCCCAATGAGCAGTTCTTC.

This clonotype showed up just a few times. The DNA of the CDR3 is TGTGCCAGCAGCGGGGGACAGGACTACGAGCAGTACTTC. Encoded protein: CASSGGQDYEQYF. The gene calls are TRBV9 and TRBJ2-7; 8 nucleotides align to TRBD1. The CDR3 is 13 residues long. Germline loops: CDR1 SGDLS, CDR2 YYNGEE. Losses at the gene ends were 3 bases for V and 3 bases for J; bases not matched to a gene: 2.

The chain couples TRBV6-1 to TRBJ1-1; 7 bases are a match to TRBD1. The ends lost 1 base at V and 11 bases at J; junction bases unmatched: 7. This CDR3 has 13 amino acids. CDR1 and CDR2 (germline): MNHNS, SASEGT. In DNA form, the CDR3 reads TGTGCCAGCAGTGAAGGAGGGGGCCCCGAGGCTTTCTTT. This gives the protein CASSEGGGPEAFF.

This clonotype has more than one count but fewer than ten. This chain links TRBV12-3 or TRBV12-4 with TRBJ2-7, with D perhaps TRBD1 (5 bases). The V end was cut by 4 bases, the J end by 6 bases, with 10 bases between. The CDR3 is 12 residues long. CDR3 amino acids: CASSSLGLEQYF. Written as DNA, the CDR3 is TGTGCCAGCAGTTCGCTGGGGCTCGAGCAGTACTTC.

The rearrangement uses TRBV7-2 and TRBJ2-3; D not certain. Germline loops: CDR1 SGHTA, CDR2 FQGNSA. This CDR3 is built from 14 residues. The ends were cut back, 5 bases at V and 0 bases at J, with 9 bases in the middle. The CDR3 DNA reads TGTGCCAGCAGCACTCCCCGAAGCACAGATACGCAGTATTTT. This codes for CASSTPRSTDTQYF. The full variable domain, rest sourced from reference TRBV7-2 and TRBJ2-3, is GAGVSQSPSNKVTEKGKDVELRCDPISGHTALYWYRQSLGQGLEFLIYFQGNSAPDKSGLPSDRFSAERTGGSVSTLTIQRTQQEDSAVYLCASSTPRSTDTQYFGPGTRLTVL.

At least ten counts were recorded for this clonotype. The chain couples TRBV27 to TRBJ2-6; no definite D call. Trimming cost V 0 bases and J 0 bases, with 6 bases left between them. The germline CDR1 and CDR2 sequences are MNHEY and SMNVEV (reference sequence). This CDR3 is 16 amino acids long. The CDR3 reads CASSLSPGSGANVLTF. The CDR3, as DNA: TGTGCCAGCAGTTTATCCCCGGGCTCTGGGGCCAACGTCCTGACTTTC.

There are a few counts of this clonotype. The V call is TRBV5-1, the J call TRBJ2-5, with 8 bases that match TRBD1. CDR3 length: 15 amino acids. Trimming cost V 3 bases and J 2 bases; bases outside gene matches: 6. The germline V gene encodes CDR1 SGHRS and CDR2 YFSETQ. CDR3 DNA: TGCGCCAGCAGCTCCTCAGGGGGCAGGCAAGAGACCCAGTACTTC. Translating it yields CASSSSGGRQETQYF.

The chain has TRBV6-5 and TRBJ2-2; 7 bases fit TRBD2. There are 16 residues in the CDR3. The germline gives CDR1 MNHEY, CDR2 SVGAGI. V dropped 0 bases and J dropped 4; count of bases not matched to a gene: 5. Written as DNA, the CDR3 is TGTGCCAGCAGTTACTCGGGGGAGGGCCCCACCGGGGAGCTGTTTTTT. It encodes CASSYSGEGPTGELFF.

CDR3: CSGDREAFF. As DNA, the CDR3 is TGCAGTGGGGACAGGGAAGCTTTCTTT. V is TRBV20-1 and J is TRBJ1-1; 8 bases are a match to TRBD1. The V and J ends lost 7 bases and 8 bases, in that order; junction bases with no gene match: 0. Germline loops: CDR1 DFQATT, CDR2 SNEGSKA (reference sequence). The CDR3 runs 9 residues.

This CDR3 reads CASSLRQGNLYEQYF. The CDR3 bases are TGTGCCAGCAGTTTAAGACAGGGGAATTTGTACGAGCAGTACTTC. This chain links TRBV27 with TRBJ2-7, with 8 nucleotides matching TRBD1. V trimming: 2 bases; J trimming: 4 bases; junction bases outside the gene matches: 7. Germline V gene data show CDR1 as MNHEY and CDR2 as SMNVEV (reference sequence). The CDR3 is 15 residues long.

This clonotype was picked up many times. The chain combines TRBV10-3 with TRBJ1-5; D gene uncertain. Deletions cut 8 bases from V and 3 bases from J, with 14 bases between. This CDR3 contains 14 residues. Germline CDR1 is ENHRY and CDR2 is SYGVKD. CDR3 sequence reads: CAIGDSGNNQPQHF. The CDR3, as DNA: TGTGCCATCGGAGATTCTGGGAACAATCAGCCCCAGCATTTT.

This clonotype was observed at least ten times. This chain uses TRBV20-1 with TRBJ2-7, with D possibly matching TRBD2 (5 bases). CDR1 and CDR2 (germline): DFQATT, SNEGSKA (reference sequence). The CDR3 loop spans 13 amino acids. Trimming cost V 5 bases and J 3 bases, with 14 bases left between them. The CDR3 loop reads CSAQGGIVYEQYF. CDR3 coding DNA: TGCAGTGCTCAAGGAGGAATCGTCTACGAGCAGTACTTC.

This clonotype appeared many times. Germline and junction disagree at one end, which may indicate a read error. The chain recombines TRBV7-7 with TRBJ2-2; TRBD1 aligns across 9 bases. The CDR3 covers 17 residues. Germline V lookup: CDR1 SSHAT, CDR2 FNYEAQ (reference sequence). Here the CDR3 DNA reads TGTGCTAGCAGCCCAGCCCTCGGGACAGGGTTCACCGGGGAGCTGTTTTTT. This codes for CASSPALGTGFTGELFF.

The V gene is TRBV7-9, the J gene TRBJ2-7, with D hard to call. This CDR3 spans 12 amino acids. The germline V and J ends were trimmed by 0 bases and 3 bases, with 3 bases remaining between them. Germline V gene sequence: CDR1 SEHNR, CDR2 FQNEAQ (reference sequence). CDR3 sequence (DNA): TGTGCCAGCAGCTTAGCGGACTACGAGCAGTACTTC. Its protein product is CASSLADYEQYF.